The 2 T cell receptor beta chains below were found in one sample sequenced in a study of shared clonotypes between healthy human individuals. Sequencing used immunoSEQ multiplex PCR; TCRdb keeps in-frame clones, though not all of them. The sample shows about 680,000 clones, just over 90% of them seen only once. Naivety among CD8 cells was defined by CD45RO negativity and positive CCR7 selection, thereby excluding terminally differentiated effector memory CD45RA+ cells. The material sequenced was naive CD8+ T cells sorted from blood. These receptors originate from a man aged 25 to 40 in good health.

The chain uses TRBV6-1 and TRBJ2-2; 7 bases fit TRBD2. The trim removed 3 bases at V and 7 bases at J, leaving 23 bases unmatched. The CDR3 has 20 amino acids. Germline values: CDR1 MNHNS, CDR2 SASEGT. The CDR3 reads CASSDSAPGAGPDQHGELFF. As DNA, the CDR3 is TGTGCCAGCAGTGATTCGGCCCCCGGAGCGGGGCCCGACCAGCACGGGGAGCTGTTTTTT.

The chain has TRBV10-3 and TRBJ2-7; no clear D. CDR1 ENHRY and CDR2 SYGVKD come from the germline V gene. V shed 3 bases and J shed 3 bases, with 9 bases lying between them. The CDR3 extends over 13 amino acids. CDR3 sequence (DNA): TGTGCCATCAGTGATGGGTTTCACTACGAGCAGTACTTC. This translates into CAISDGFHYEQYF.